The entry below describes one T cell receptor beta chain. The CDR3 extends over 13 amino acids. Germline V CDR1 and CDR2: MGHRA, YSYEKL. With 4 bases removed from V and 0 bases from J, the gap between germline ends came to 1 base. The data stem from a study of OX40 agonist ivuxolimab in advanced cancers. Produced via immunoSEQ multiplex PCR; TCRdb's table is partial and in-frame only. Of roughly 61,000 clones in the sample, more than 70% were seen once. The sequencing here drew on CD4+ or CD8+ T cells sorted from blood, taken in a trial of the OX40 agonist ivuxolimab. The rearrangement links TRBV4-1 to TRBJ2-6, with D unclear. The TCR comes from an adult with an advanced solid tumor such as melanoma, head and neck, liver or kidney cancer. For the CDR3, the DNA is TGCGCCAGCAGCCTCTCTGGGGCCAACGTCCTGACTTTC. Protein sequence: CASSLSGANVLTF.